These T cell receptor beta chains were read from a single sample in a study of human T cells and chemical hapten exposure. TCRdb re-called the RACE reads through MiXCR, storing one row per CDR3 protein. The table shows about 46,000 distinct CDR3 sequences, with 3.5% to 4.5% occurring only once. Specimen: whole blood. The receptor set was obtained from a female donor in good health. Some clones in this sample may be carry-over from other donors' samples. Each CDR3 is given with its conserved first and last residue. The order of the fields is CDR3 protein, CDR3 DNA, clone size, J gene, D gene, V gene. The D gene is left open where the match is weak. Not all rows give a size; the values are once, few, many and, for expanded clones, a class.

cdr3_aa: CATHGENTLTDTQYF
cdr3_nt: TGTGCCACCCACGGGGAAAACACACTCACAGATACGCAGTATTTT
clone_size: many
j_call: TRBJ2-3
d_call: NA
v_call: TRBV10-3

cdr3_aa: CASSPLLGQASGNTIYF
cdr3_nt: TGTGCCAGCAGTCCATTATTGGGGCAGGCCTCTGGAAACACCATATATTTT
clone_size: NA
j_call: TRBJ1-3
d_call: NA
v_call: TRBV28

cdr3_aa: CASSEWDRGQVEQFF
cdr3_nt: TGTGCCAGCAGTGAATGGGACAGGGGGCAGGTTGAGCAGTTCTTC
clone_size: NA
j_call: TRBJ2-1
d_call: TRBD1
v_call: TRBV2

cdr3_aa: CSAPYGIRETQYF
cdr3_nt: TGCAGTGCCCCTTATGGGATCAGGGAGACCCAGTACTTC
clone_size: many
j_call: TRBJ2-5
d_call: NA
v_call: TRBV20-1

cdr3_aa: CASTWTGSNTEAFF
cdr3_nt: TGTGCCAGCACCTGGACAGGGAGCAACACTGAAGCTTTCTTT
clone_size: NA
j_call: TRBJ1-1
d_call: TRBD1
v_call: TRBV12-3/TRBV12-4

cdr3_aa: CASSPDRVSHEQYF
cdr3_nt: TGTGCCAGCAGTCCTGACAGGGTGTCCCACGAGCAGTACTTC
clone_size: many
j_call: TRBJ2-7
d_call: TRBD1
v_call: TRBV12-3/TRBV12-4

cdr3_aa: CASSPSGAQETQYF
cdr3_nt: TGTGCCAGCAGCCCTAGCGGGGCCCAAGAGACCCAGTACTTC
clone_size: many
j_call: TRBJ2-5
d_call: TRBD2
v_call: TRBV6-6

cdr3_aa: CASSSTGGLGNTIYF
cdr3_nt: TGTGCCAGCAGCTCTACAGGGGGCCTTGGAAACACCATATATTTT
clone_size: many
j_call: TRBJ1-3
d_call: TRBD1
v_call: TRBV12-3/TRBV12-4

cdr3_aa: CASGTGNRAYEQYF
cdr3_nt: TGTGCCAGCGGGACAGGTAATCGCGCCTACGAGCAGTACTTC
clone_size: many
j_call: TRBJ2-7
d_call: TRBD1
v_call: TRBV6-6

cdr3_aa: CSARGDSTYEQYF
cdr3_nt: TGCAGTGCCAGGGGGGACAGCACCTACGAGCAGTACTTC
clone_size: many
j_call: TRBJ2-7
d_call: NA
v_call: TRBV20-1

cdr3_aa: CASSGTHGGDTQYF
cdr3_nt: TGTGCCAGCAGCGGGACGCACGGAGGAGATACGCAGTATTTT
clone_size: few
j_call: TRBJ2-3
d_call: NA
v_call: TRBV2

cdr3_aa: CASSLRRQGARTNEKLFF
cdr3_nt: TGTGCCAGCAGCTTACGCAGACAGGGGGCGCGGACTAATGAAAAACTGTTTTTT
clone_size: many
j_call: TRBJ1-4
d_call: TRBD1
v_call: TRBV7-9

cdr3_aa: CASRQQGSNTEAFF
cdr3_nt: TGTGCCAGCAGACAACAGGGATCGAACACTGAAGCTTTCTTT
clone_size: NA
j_call: TRBJ1-1
d_call: NA
v_call: TRBV5-6

cdr3_aa: CASSSQYSYNEQFF
cdr3_nt: TGTGCCAGTAGCTCTCAGTACTCCTACAATGAGCAGTTCTTC
clone_size: many
j_call: TRBJ2-1
d_call: NA
v_call: TRBV19